The entry below gives a single T cell receptor beta chain sequence along with its context. Its target is not known. With 60 Vbeta and 13 Jbeta primers, the PCR was carried out. Some clones are missing from TCRdb's copy, which holds only in-frame ones; the method was immunoSEQ multiplex PCR. The sample lists approximately 100,000 clones, 65% to 80% occurring once. This CDR3 comprises 15 residues. CDR1 and CDR2 (germline): MNHEY, SVGAGI. Trimming pared 0 bases from V and 5 bases from J, leaving 13 bases between. These data originate in a study of cytomegalovirus exposure and HLA in healthy donors. The overall study: In a previous analysis, 100 million to 140 million unique TCR beta sequences were found from some 180 million T cells. The early release's HLA-typed donors yielded roughly 85 million unique TCRs. Overall study findings and caveats: The number of N-insertions in an Asian-associated ancestry cluster was reportedly below the roughly 700-donor mean in a later analysis.

The clonotype comes from a man aged 60 to 69 in good health and CMV-seronegative. This chain uses TRBV6-5 with TRBJ1-1; a weak D match, TRBD1 (6 bases). Specimen: PBMCs. Here the CDR3 DNA reads TGTGCCAGCAGTTACTCCGGACTGGGGGCGACTGAAGCTTTCTTT. Translation: CASSYSGLGATEAFF.